Listed below are T cell receptor beta chains from one sample, sequenced in a study of beta chain features in type 1 diabetes. Using immunoSEQ multiplex PCR, the repertoire was profiled, and TCRdb retains in-frame clones only, with some absent. The data hold roughly 340,000 clones, with around an eighth observed a single time. The sequenced sample was naive CD4+ T cells from blood. All receptors come from a woman under 30 with type 1 diabetes. CDR3s include the opening cysteine and the closing phenylalanine or tryptophan. D genes are given only for firm matches. Part of the rows lack a size; the others show once, few, many or a class for expanded clones.

TRBJ2-5,TRBD2,TRBV4-3,15,-,CASSQDLAGAETQYF,TGCGCCAGCAGCCAAGATCTAGCGGGAGCAGAGACCCAGTACTTC
TRBJ2-3,-,TRBV6-5,13,-,CASSYRLADTQYF,TGTGCCAGCAGTTACCGCCTAGCTGATACGCAGTATTTT
TRBJ2-1,-,TRBV7-2,14,few,CASRGTSSYNEQFF,TGTGCCAGCAGGGGAACTAGCTCCTACAATGAGCAGTTCTTC
TRBJ1-2,-,TRBV28,15,few,CASSSWWAGNYGYTF,TGTGCCAGCAGTTCTTGGTGGGCAGGCAACTATGGCTACACCTTC
TRBJ2-6,TRBD1,TRBV9,16,-,CASSRDRDSGANVLTF,TGTGCCAGCAGCCGGGACAGGGATTCTGGGGCCAACGTCCTGACTTTC
TRBJ2-5,TRBD1,TRBV30,15,few,CAWRNSGTGYETQYF,TGTGCCTGGAGAAACTCCGGGACAGGGTATGAGACCCAGTACTTC
TRBJ2-5,TRBD1,TRBV19,13,-,CASMRTGEETQYF,TGTGCCAGTATGCGGACAGGCGAAGAGACCCAGTACTTC
TRBJ2-7,TRBD2,TRBV30,13,few,CATRLAGGNEQYF,TGTGCCACAAGACTAGCGGGAGGGAACGAGCAGTACTTC
TRBJ2-7,-,TRBV13,12,few,CASSVRGYEQYF,TGTGCCAGTTCAGTCAGGGGCTACGAGCAGTACTTC
TRBJ1-5,-,TRBV28,14,-,CASSPGGSNQPQHF,TGTGCCAGCAGTCCCGGCGGTAGCAATCAGCCCCAGCATTTT
TRBJ2-5,-,TRBV6-5,14,few,CASSYSIYQETQYF,TGTGCCAGCAGTTACTCGATCTATCAAGAGACCCAGTACTTC
TRBJ1-2,-,TRBV18,16,-,CASSPPSSRRDYGYTF,TGTGCCAGCTCACCACCTTCCTCTCGTCGGGACTATGGCTACACCTTC
TRBJ2-7,-,TRBV2,12,-,CASTVFTYEQYF,TGTGCCAGCACCGTATTTACCTACGAGCAGTACTTC
TRBJ2-1,TRBD2,TRBV4-1,17,-,CASSQGLAGGNYNEQFF,TGCGCCAGCAGCCAAGGACTAGCGGGAGGAAACTACAATGAGCAGTTCTTC
TRBJ2-3,-,TRBV9,15,-,CASKRGGHESDTQYF,TGTGCCAGCAAACGGGGAGGCCATGAGTCAGATACGCAGTATTTT
TRBJ2-2,TRBD2,TRBV6-5,14,-,CASTLSSGFGELFF,TGTGCCAGCACCCTCAGTAGCGGGTTCGGGGAGCTGTTTTTT
TRBJ2-1,-,TRBV7-9,13,-,CASSLVAAGEQFF,TGTGCCAGCAGCTTAGTGGCGGCGGGTGAGCAGTTCTTC
TRBJ1-5,-,TRBV5-1,15,-,CASSLEGASNQPQHF,TGCGCCAGCAGCTTGGAAGGGGCGAGCAATCAGCCCCAGCATTTT
TRBJ2-5,-,TRBV11-2,18,few,CASSLGIGRDWNKETQYF,TGTGCCAGCAGCTTAGGGATAGGCCGGGACTGGAACAAAGAGACCCAGTACTTC
TRBJ1-1,-,TRBV5-1,15,-,CASSLGDSVNTEAFF,TGCGCCAGCAGCTTGGGAGACAGTGTGAACACTGAAGCTTTCTTT
TRBJ2-7,-,TRBV29-1,13,many,CSVATRLTYEQYF,TGCAGCGTTGCGACAAGGCTAACCTACGAGCAGTACTTC
TRBJ2-6,-,TRBV7-9,16,few,CASTGRPGSGANVLTF,TGTGCCAGTACAGGACGCCCCGGCTCTGGGGCCAACGTCCTGACTTTC
TRBJ2-1,-,TRBV7-9,16,-,CASSPRGRATYNEQFF,TGTGCCAGCAGCCCTAGGGGGAGGGCCACCTACAATGAGCAGTTCTTC
TRBJ2-2,-,TRBV30,13,-,CAWRGQNTGELFF,TGTGCCTGGAGGGGACAGAACACCGGGGAGCTGTTTTTT
TRBJ1-1,-,TRBV7-9,14,-,CASTNGGYNTEAFF,TGTGCCAGCACCAACGGCGGGTATAACACTGAAGCTTTCTTT
TRBJ2-5,TRBD1,TRBV28,15,few,CASSLRDRGRETQYF,TGTGCCAGCAGTTTAAGGGACAGGGGGCGTGAGACCCAGTACTTC
TRBJ2-7,-,TRBV18,14,-,CASSPPGQSYEQYF,TGTGCCAGCTCACCACCGGGGCAGAGCTACGAGCAGTACTTC
TRBJ2-7,TRBD2,TRBV5-4,15,-,CASSSGPGREYEQYF,TGTGCCAGCAGTTCGGGCCCAGGGAGGGAGTACGAGCAGTACTTC
TRBJ2-7,-,TRBV28,15,few,CASSASGVLGYEQYF,TGTGCCAGCAGTGCTTCAGGGGTGTTAGGCTACGAGCAGTACTTC
TRBJ2-3,TRBD2,TRBV7-9,15,-,CASSGASGSTDTQYF,TGTGCCAGCAGCGGAGCTAGCGGTAGCACAGATACGCAGTATTTT
TRBJ2-7,-,TRBV27,11,-,CASSSRLEQYF,TGTGCCAGCAGTTCCCGTCTCGAGCAGTACTTC
TRBJ1-5,-,TRBV15,15,few,CATSRGVEPNQPQHF,TGTGCCACCAGCAGAGGAGTAGAGCCAAATCAGCCCCAGCATTTT
TRBJ2-7,-,TRBV5-1,15,few,CASSLDPGRSYEQYF,TGCGCCAGCAGCTTGGATCCAGGCCGCTCCTACGAGCAGTACTTC
TRBJ2-2,-,TRBV28,14,few,CASSRQDITGELFF,TGTGCCAGCAGTAGACAGGACATCACCGGGGAGCTGTTTTTT
TRBJ2-3,-,TRBV7-2,15,-,CASSLALQGTDTQYF,TGTGCCAGCAGCTTAGCGCTGCAGGGCACAGATACGCAGTATTTT
TRBJ2-7,-,TRBV7-3,12,-,CASSSGNHEQYF,TGTGCCAGCAGCTCCGGGAACCACGAGCAGTACTTC